This T cell receptor beta chain was documented in a study of blood T cell repertoires in COVID-19. For the study at large: Collection of acute and convalescent COVID-19 samples took place in the United States, Italy and Spain.

V shed 5 bases and J shed 5 bases, with 10 bases lying between them. Germline assignment: CDR1 PRHDT and CDR2 FYEKMQ (reference sequence). CDR3 length: 13 amino acids. Original handling: Amplifying reference gene primers gave estimates of nucleated cell counts. Data came from immunoSEQ multiplex PCR; TCRdb stores just in-frame clones and leaves some out. V, J and clone size are taken as reported in that table, and D and trimming were inferred from the DNA itself. The sample includes around 370,000 clones, approximately 87% of them seen just once. The specimen was peripheral blood. This chain uses TRBV13 with TRBJ1-5; possibly TRBD1 for D (5 bases). The TCR was taken from a woman in her fifties or sixties with COVID-19, enrolled during active disease. The CDR3 nucleotides read TGTGCCAGCAGCCTCTGGGGGGATCAGCCCCAGCATTTT. This translates into CASSLWGDQPQHF.